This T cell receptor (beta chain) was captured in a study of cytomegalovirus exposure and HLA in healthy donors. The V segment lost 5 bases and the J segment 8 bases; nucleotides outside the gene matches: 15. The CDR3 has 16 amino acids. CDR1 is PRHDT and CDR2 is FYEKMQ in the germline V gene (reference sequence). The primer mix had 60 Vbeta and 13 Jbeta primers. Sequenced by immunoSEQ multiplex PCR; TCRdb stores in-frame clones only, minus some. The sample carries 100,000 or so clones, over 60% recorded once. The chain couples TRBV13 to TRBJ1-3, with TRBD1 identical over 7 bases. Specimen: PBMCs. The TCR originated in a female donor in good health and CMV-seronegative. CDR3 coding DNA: TGTGCCAGCAGCACATCCCGGGACAGCCGAGGACACACCATATATTTT. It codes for CASSTSRDSRGHTIYF.